A single sample gave rise to the 21 T cell receptor beta chains below, sequenced in a study of cytomegalovirus exposure and HLA in healthy donors. PCR used 60 Vbeta primers and 13 Jbeta primers. Repertoires were generated with immunoSEQ multiplex PCR, while TCRdb's copy carries only in-frame clones and drops some. Found here are 100,000 to 150,000 clones, roughly 62% of them singletons; the top ten hold roughly 1.6%. The specimen was PBMCs. Receptor source: a man younger than 40 in good health and CMV-seropositive.

The gene calls are TRBV18 and TRBJ2-5; 8 nucleotides line up with TRBD1. V lost 3 bases to trimming and J lost 2 bases; unmatched junction nucleotides: 2. CDR3 length: 14 amino acids. Germline V CDR1 and CDR2: KGHSH, LQKENI. The CDR3, as DNA: TGTGCCAGCTCACCGACAGGGGCTCAAGAGACCCAGTACTTC. Its protein is CASSPTGAQETQYF.

As for this clone: An end of the junction differs from the germline gene, which may be a read error. The chain uses TRBV4-3 and TRBJ2-7; 13 nucleotides agree with TRBD2. The CDR3 has 17 amino acids. Germline V gene sequence: CDR1 LGHNA, CDR2 YSLEER. In DNA, the CDR3 is TGCGCCAGCAGCCAAGATTGGACTAGCGGGAGTGGCGGACAGACCCTCTTC. Encoded protein: CASSQDWTSGSGGQTLF.

V gene TRBV30 combines with J gene TRBJ2-1; 14 bases map to TRBD2. The CDR3 length is 15 residues. J was trimmed by 8 bases and V by 1 base; bases with no gene match: 4. CDR1 is GTSNPN and CDR2 is SVGIG in the germline V gene (reference sequence). The CDR3 here is CAWSGLAGGLDEQFF. The CDR3 DNA reads as TGTGCCTGGAGTGGACTAGCGGGGGGGCTCGATGAGCAGTTCTTC. The whole variable domain, filled in from reference TRBV30 and TRBJ2-1, reads SQTIHQWPATLVQPVGSPLSLECTVEGTSNPNLYWYRQAAGRGLQLLFYSVGIGQISSEVPQNLSASRPQDRQFILSSKKLLLSDSGFYLCAWSGLAGGLDEQFFGPGTRLTVL.

The rearrangement links TRBV5-1 to TRBJ2-5; 11 bases are a match to TRBD2. The CDR3 covers 17 residues. Trimming at V came to 0 bases and at J to 6 bases, leaving 10 bases not matched to a gene. CDR1 and CDR2 from the germline V gene are SGHRS and YFSETQ. The CDR3 is CASSLGPTSGIGKTQYF. As DNA, the CDR3 is TGCGCCAGCAGCTTGGGACCGACTAGCGGGATTGGGAAGACCCAGTACTTC.

This chain uses TRBV9 with TRBJ1-3; TRBD1 matches 7 bases. The CDR3 runs 16 residues. The V and J ends lost 3 bases and 4 bases, in that order; junction bases with no gene match: 10. Per germline, CDR1 SGDLS and CDR2 YYNGEE. CDR3 amino acids: CASSDRQGASGNTIYF. CDR3 bases: TGTGCCAGCAGCGACAGACAGGGAGCATCAGGAAACACCATATATTTT.

This clone has a handful of counts. V gene TRBV7-9 combines with J gene TRBJ1-1, with no clear D. The CDR3 is 17 amino acids. Germline V lookup: CDR1 SEHNR, CDR2 FQNEAQ (reference sequence). V shed 6 bases and J shed 1 base, with 21 bases lying between them. The CDR3 region has the DNA TGTGCCAGCAGGCCGAATTGGGCGGGGAAAAAGAACACTGAAGCTTTCTTT. Encoded protein: CASRPNWAGKKNTEAFF.

The rearrangement links TRBV6-5 to TRBJ2-7; 9 nucleotides match TRBD2. The germline CDR1 and CDR2 sequences are MNHEY and SVGAGI. J was trimmed by 5 bases and V by 1 base; bases with no gene match: 9. The CDR3 has 16 amino acids. The CDR3 spells CASSYFSGRRKDEQYF. DNA for the CDR3: TGTGCCAGCAGTTACTTTAGCGGGAGACGGAAAGACGAGCAGTACTTC.

The chain combines TRBV4-2 with TRBJ2-5; D is possibly TRBD2 (6 bases). This CDR3 region has 13 residues. The V and J ends lost 1 base and 3 bases respectively, with 6 bases between them. The germline V gene encodes CDR1 LGHNA and CDR2 YNFKEQ. In DNA, the CDR3 is TGTGCCAGCAGCCAAGGACTAGAAGAGACCCAGTACTTC. It is translated as CASSQGLEETQYF.

The chain is built from TRBV7-9 and TRBJ2-7, with a weak D call TRBD1 (5 bases). Trimming took 5 bases from V and 2 from J, leaving 16 bases between them. CDR1 and CDR2 from the germline V gene are SEHNR and FQNEAQ (reference sequence). The CDR3 sequence is 15 residues long. CDR3 DNA sequence: TGTGCCAGCAGCCAACACAAGACAGAGCCCTACGAGCAGTACTTC. It translates to CASSQHKTEPYEQYF.

The V gene is TRBV6-1, the J gene TRBJ2-1; TRBD2 matches 10 bases. The germline V gene has CDR1 MNHNS and CDR2 SASEGT. The V and J ends lost 0 bases and 6 bases, in that order; junction bases with no gene match: 5. The CDR3 contains 16 residues. The DNA for the CDR3 is TGTGCCAGCAGTGAAGCTCTAGCGGGAGTCCCCAATGAGCAGTTCTTC. Translated, it gives CASSEALAGVPNEQFF.

Of note for this clone: Distinct nucleotide sequences in the sample also encode this CDR3. The rearrangement links TRBV29-1 to TRBJ2-1, with TRBD2 identical over 7 bases. V dropped 3 bases and J dropped 0; count of bases not matched to a gene: 2. The CDR3 is 14 amino acids. Per the germline V gene, CDR1 is SQVTM and CDR2 is ANQGSEA. DNA for the CDR3: TGCAGCGTTGATGGCGGGAGCTCCTACAATGAGCAGTTCTTC. It yields the protein CSVDGGSSYNEQFF.

The chain couples TRBV29-1 to TRBJ2-7, with D hard to call. V was pared by 6 bases and J by 5 bases, with 8 bases between. The CDR3 length is 10 residues. In germline, CDR1 is SQVTM, CDR2 ANQGSEA. DNA of the CDR3: TGCAGCGTACAGTCCCACGAGCAGTACTTC. This translates into CSVQSHEQYF.

The V call is TRBV4-2, the J call TRBJ2-3; 9 bases are shared with TRBD2. The V segment lost 4 bases and the J segment 2 bases; nucleotides outside the gene matches: 4. Germline CDR1 LGHNA, CDR2 YNFKEQ. The CDR3 covers 15 residues. The CDR3 reads CASSREREVTDTQYF. CDR3 nucleotide sequence: TGTGCCAGCAGCCGGGAGCGGGAGGTCACAGATACGCAGTATTTT.

The chain joins TRBV27 to TRBJ2-5; 9 nucleotides agree with TRBD1. Per germline, CDR1 MNHEY and CDR2 SMNVEV (reference sequence). The V segment lost 4 bases and the J segment 4 bases; nucleotides outside the gene matches: 4. The CDR3 is 14 amino acids. The CDR3 coding sequence is TGTGCCAGCAGTTCCCACAGGGGGCGAGAGACCCAGTACTTC. Translated, it gives CASSSHRGRETQYF.

The rearrangement links TRBV4-1 to TRBJ2-2; D is ambiguous. Germline V gene sequence: CDR1 MGHRA, CDR2 YSYEKL. The CDR3 consists of 15 residues. With 2 bases removed from V and 1 base from J, the gap between germline ends came to 8 bases. The CDR3 DNA reads as TGCGCCAGCAGCCAACTTATCGGGAACACCGGGGAGCTGTTTTTT. It yields the protein CASSQLIGNTGELFF.

V and J are TRBV29-1 and TRBJ2-5; 7 bases fit TRBD1. CDR3 length: 13 amino acids. Germline V lookup: CDR1 SQVTM, CDR2 ANQGSEA. The J segment lost 2 bases and the V segment lost 4 bases, leaving 4 bases of the junction unmatched. CDR3 sequence reads: CSVAGTDQETQYF. Here the CDR3 DNA reads TGCAGCGTTGCCGGGACAGATCAAGAGACCCAGTACTTC.

The chain recombines TRBV5-1 with TRBJ2-7, with TRBD1 as a possible D gene (6 bases). V lost 0 bases to trimming and J lost 2 bases, with 12 bases between them. The CDR3 extends over 15 amino acids. The germline CDR1 and CDR2 sequences are SGHRS and YFSETQ. The CDR3 DNA reads as TGCGCCAGCAGCTTGGGGGCAGGGGATCCCTACGAGCAGTACTTC. Amino acids: CASSLGAGDPYEQYF.

The V gene is TRBV7-9, the J gene TRBJ1-1; D call uncertain. This CDR3 has 13 residues. V dropped 5 bases and J dropped 6 bases, with 13 bases sitting between them. Per germline, CDR1 SEHNR and CDR2 FQNEAQ (reference sequence). CDR3 residues: CASSLSSGSEAFF. The CDR3 coding sequence is TGTGCCAGCAGCCTAAGTTCGGGTTCTGAAGCTTTCTTT.

V gene TRBV4-3 combines with J gene TRBJ1-2; 7 bases line up with TRBD1. The CDR3 consists of 16 residues. Germline V gives CDR1 LGHNA, CDR2 YSLEER. V was pared by 0 bases and J by 7 bases, with 11 bases of the junction left unmatched. The CDR3 nucleotides read TGCGCCAGCAGCCAAGACCCTCCCCCAGGGGGAGTTGGCTACACCTTC. Translation: CASSQDPPPGGVGYTF.

The chain is built from TRBV13 and TRBJ2-7; 7 bases align to TRBD2. The germline gives CDR1 PRHDT, CDR2 FYEKMQ (reference sequence). The CDR3 has 14 amino acids. The J segment lost 5 bases and the V segment lost 5 bases, leaving 9 bases of the junction unmatched. The CDR3 DNA sequence: TGTGCCAGCAGCAGTGGGAGGGCCCTGGACGAGCAGTACTTC. This encodes CASSSGRALDEQYF.

This clone appeared once. Relative to the germline gene, one junction end is altered; a read error may explain this. Additional DNA sequences in this sample encode the identical CDR3. This chain connects TRBV10-1 to TRBJ1-1; 7 bases map to TRBD1. The CDR3 has 12 amino acids. Germline CDR1 reads WNHNN; CDR2 reads SYGVQD (reference sequence). The CDR3 here is CASSGQDLLAFF. CDR3 nucleotides: TGCGCCAGTAGTGGACAGGACCTGTTAGCTTTCTTT.